Listed below are T cell receptor beta chains from one sample, sequenced in a study of blood T cell repertoires in COVID-19. Clones were sequenced by immunoSEQ multiplex PCR, and TCRdb holds only the in-frame ones, with some missing. The sample contains 85,000 to 95,000 clones, about 84% of which appear only once. Input material: peripheral blood. The receptors stem from a human donor in a cohort sampled during active COVID-19. The CDR3 runs from the conserved cysteine through the conserved F or W. D genes are given only for firm matches. Clone size is given for some rows only: seen once, a few or many times, or a class if the clone is expanded.

j_call,clone_size,d_call,v_call,cdr3_nt,cdr3_aa
TRBJ2-7,few,NA,TRBV29-1,TGCAGCTGCGCAGAGGCGCGCTCCTACGAGCAGTACTTC,CSCAEARSYEQYF
TRBJ2-7,NA,NA,TRBV9,TGTGCCAGCAGCGTAGGAGGGAGGCAGGGCCACGAGCAGTACTTC,CASSVGGRQGHEQYF
TRBJ1-1,NA,TRBD1,TRBV18,TGTGCCAGCTCATTCGGGACAGCCATGAACACTGAAGCTTTCTTT,CASSFGTAMNTEAFF
TRBJ2-1,NA,NA,TRBV28,TGTGCCAGCTCTCCCGAGTACAATGAGCAGTTCTTC,CASSPEYNEQFF
TRBJ2-2,NA,TRBD2,TRBV6-2/TRBV6-3,TGTGCCAGCAGTATAGCGGGGGGACACACCGGGGAGCTGTTTTTT,CASSIAGGHTGELFF
TRBJ1-2,NA,NA,TRBV5-1,TGCGCCAGCAGCCTTACGACAGGAAACGATAACTATGGCTACACCTTC,CASSLTTGNDNYGYTF
TRBJ1-2,NA,NA,TRBV27,TGTGCCAGCAGCTCCTTGGGGGGGGCCTATGGCTACACCTTC,CASSSLGGAYGYTF
TRBJ2-7,NA,NA,TRBV27,TGTGCCAGCAGTTTGGGAGGACTCTTCGAGCAGTACTTC,CASSLGGLFEQYF
TRBJ2-1,NA,TRBD2,TRBV7-9,TGTGCCAGCAGCTTAGCGCTAGCGGAAAGCTCCTACAATGAGCAGTTCTTC,CASSLALAESSYNEQFF
TRBJ1-3,NA,NA,TRBV9,TGTGCCAGCAGCGGGTCGACAGGCTCTGGAAACACCATATATTTT,CASSGSTGSGNTIYF
TRBJ2-3,NA,NA,TRBV27,TGTGCCAGCAGACAGGTTGGGGGGTCTGGGTATTTT,CASRQVGGSGYF
TRBJ2-2,NA,TRBD1,TRBV12-3/TRBV12-4,TGTGCCAGCAGTCGACAGGGGGTCGGGGAGCTGTTTTTT,CASSRQGVGELFF
TRBJ2-3,NA,TRBD1,TRBV3-1/TRBV3-2,TGTGCCAGCAGCCAAGGGACAGGGTTCACAGATACGCAGTATTTT,CASSQGTGFTDTQYF
TRBJ1-1,NA,TRBD1,TRBV5-1,TGCGCCAGCAGCTTGGAGGCAGGGGGGACTGAAGCTTTCTTT,CASSLEAGGTEAFF
TRBJ2-3,NA,TRBD1,TRBV3-1/TRBV3-2,TGTGCCAGCAGCCCCCACCCACAGGGGGCAGATACGCAGTATTTT,CASSPHPQGADTQYF
TRBJ1-6,NA,NA,TRBV12-5,TGTGCTAGTGCCGCCTTCGGCGGAGATTCACCCCTCCACTTT,CASAAFGGDSPLHF
TRBJ1-6,NA,NA,TRBV9,TGTGCCAGCAGCACGAGGGGGAATAATTCACCCCTCCACTTT,CASSTRGNNSPLHF
TRBJ2-5,NA,NA,TRBV9,TGTGCCAGCAGCGTAGTGGTGGGGGGAACCCAGTACTTC,CASSVVVGGTQYF
TRBJ1-3,NA,NA,TRBV10-3,TGTGCCATCAGTGAGTCCGGCGGGATTGGAAACACCATATATTTT,CAISESGGIGNTIYF
TRBJ2-5,NA,NA,TRBV7-8,TGTGCCAGCAGCTTCGACTTGGAAGAGACCCAGTACTTC,CASSFDLEETQYF
TRBJ2-1,NA,NA,TRBV25-1,TGTGCCAGCAGTGAGAATAGCCCGCATGAGCAGTTCTTC,CASSENSPHEQFF
TRBJ1-2,NA,NA,TRBV25-1,TGTGCCAGCAGCGCCGGGACATTATATGGCTACACCTTC,CASSAGTLYGYTF
TRBJ1-2,NA,NA,TRBV15,TGTGCCACCCGGCTGGACAGAACTACTAACTATGGCTACACCTTC,CATRLDRTTNYGYTF
TRBJ2-5,NA,NA,TRBV5-1,TGCGCCAGCAGATCCCTTCCATCACAGAAGTCCCAAGAGACCCAGTACTTC,CASRSLPSQKSQETQYF
TRBJ2-1,NA,TRBD1,TRBV10-3,TGTGCCATCAGTGAGTTTCCGGGACAGGGGGACAATGAGCAGTTCTTC,CAISEFPGQGDNEQFF
TRBJ2-1,NA,TRBD2,TRBV4-3,TGCGCCAGCAGCTACGCCTGGGGAGCGGGGGCCGGCAATGAGCAGTTCTTC,CASSYAWGAGAGNEQFF
TRBJ2-5,NA,TRBD2,TRBV4-1,TGCGCCAGCAGCCAAGTCGGGACTAGCGGGGAAGAGACCCAGTACTTC,CASSQVGTSGEETQYF
TRBJ2-3,once,NA,TRBV5-5,TGTGCCAGCGGGCAAGAAGAAGATACGCAGTATTTT,CASGQEEDTQYF
TRBJ2-2,NA,TRBD1,TRBV9,TGTGCCAGCAGCGTATGGGACAGAGCTTACACCGGGGAGCTGTTTTTT,CASSVWDRAYTGELFF
TRBJ2-4,NA,TRBD1,TRBV5-1,TGCGCCAGCCAGGGACAGGGGTACATTCAGTACTTC,CASQGQGYIQYF
TRBJ1-4,NA,TRBD1,TRBV5-1,TGCGCCAGCAGAGGGGGCCCTAATGAAAAACTGTTTTTT,CASRGGPNEKLFF
TRBJ2-7,NA,NA,TRBV13,TGTGCCAGCACAGCAGCGGAGAGCTCCTACGAGCAGTACTTC,CASTAAESSYEQYF
TRBJ2-2,NA,NA,TRBV7-9,TGTGCCAGCAGCTCTCGGAACACCGGGGAGCTGTTTTTT,CASSSRNTGELFF
TRBJ2-7,few,TRBD1,TRBV2,TGTGCCAGCAGTTGGGGACAGGGGGCCTACGAGCAGTACTTC,CASSWGQGAYEQYF
TRBJ1-2,NA,NA,TRBV6-1,TGTGCCAGCAGTGAAAGTCAGGGTAGCTATGGCTACACCTTC,CASSESQGSYGYTF